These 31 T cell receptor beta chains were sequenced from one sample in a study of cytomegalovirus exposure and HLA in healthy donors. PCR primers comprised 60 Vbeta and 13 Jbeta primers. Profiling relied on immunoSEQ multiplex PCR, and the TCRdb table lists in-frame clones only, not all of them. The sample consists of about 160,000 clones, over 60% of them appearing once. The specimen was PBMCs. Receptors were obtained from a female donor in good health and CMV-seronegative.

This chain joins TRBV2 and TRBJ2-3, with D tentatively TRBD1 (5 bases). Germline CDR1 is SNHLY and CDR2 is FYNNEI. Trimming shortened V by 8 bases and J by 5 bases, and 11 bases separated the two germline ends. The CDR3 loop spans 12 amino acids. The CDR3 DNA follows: TGTGCCAGCGGAAGGACAATAGATACGCAGTATTTT. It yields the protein CASGRTIDTQYF.

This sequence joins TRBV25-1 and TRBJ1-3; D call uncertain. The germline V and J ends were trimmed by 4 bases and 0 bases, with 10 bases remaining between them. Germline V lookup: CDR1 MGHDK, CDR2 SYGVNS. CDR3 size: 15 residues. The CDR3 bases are TGTGCCAGCAGTGGTGGATGGAGCTCTGGAAACACCATATATTTT. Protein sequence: CASSGGWSSGNTIYF. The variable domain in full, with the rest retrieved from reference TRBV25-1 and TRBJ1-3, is EADIYQTPRYLVIGTGKKITLECSQTMGHDKMYWYQQDPGMELHLIHYSYGVNSTEKGDLSSESTVSRIRTEHFPLTLESARPSHTSQYLCASSGGWSSGNTIYFGEGSWLTVV.

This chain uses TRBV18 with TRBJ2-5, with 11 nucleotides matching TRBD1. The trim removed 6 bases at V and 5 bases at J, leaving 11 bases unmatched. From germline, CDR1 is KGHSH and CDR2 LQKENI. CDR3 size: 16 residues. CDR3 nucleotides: TGTGCCAGCTCCCGCTCACCGGGACAGGGGGATGAGACCCAGTACTTC. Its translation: CASSRSPGQGDETQYF.

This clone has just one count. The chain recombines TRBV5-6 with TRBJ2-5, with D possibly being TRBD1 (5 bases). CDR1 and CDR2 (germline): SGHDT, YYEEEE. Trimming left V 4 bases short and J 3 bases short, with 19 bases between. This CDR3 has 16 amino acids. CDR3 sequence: CASSAWGGARKETQYF. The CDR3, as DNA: TGTGCCAGCAGCGCATGGGGTGGGGCGAGGAAAGAGACCCAGTACTTC.

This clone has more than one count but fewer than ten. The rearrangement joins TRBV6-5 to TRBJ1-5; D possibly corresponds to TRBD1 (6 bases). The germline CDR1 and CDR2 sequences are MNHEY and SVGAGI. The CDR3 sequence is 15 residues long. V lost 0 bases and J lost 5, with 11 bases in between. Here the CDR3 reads CASSYSHRADQPQHF. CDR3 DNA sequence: TGTGCCAGCAGTTACTCGCACAGGGCTGATCAGCCCCAGCATTTT.

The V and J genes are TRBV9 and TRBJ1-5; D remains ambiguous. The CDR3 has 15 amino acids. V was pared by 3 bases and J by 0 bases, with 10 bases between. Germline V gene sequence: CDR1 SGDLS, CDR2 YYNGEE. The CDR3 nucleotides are TGTGCCAGCAGCGGCAGCGGATATAGCAATCAGCCCCAGCATTTT. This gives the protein CASSGSGYSNQPQHF. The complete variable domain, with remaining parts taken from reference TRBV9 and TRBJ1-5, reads DSGVTQTPKHLITATGQRVTLRCSPRSGDLSVYWYQQSLDQGLQFLIQYYNGEERAKGNILERFSAQQFPDLHSELNLSSLELGDSALYFCASSGSGYSNQPQHFGDGTRLSIL.

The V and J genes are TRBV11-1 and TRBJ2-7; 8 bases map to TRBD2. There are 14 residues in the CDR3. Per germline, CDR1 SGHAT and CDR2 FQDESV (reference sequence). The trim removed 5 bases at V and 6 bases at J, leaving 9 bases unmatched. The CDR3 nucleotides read TGTGCCAGCAGCGTCCCGGGACTAGGTCTCGAGCAGTACTTC. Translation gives CASSVPGLGLEQYF.

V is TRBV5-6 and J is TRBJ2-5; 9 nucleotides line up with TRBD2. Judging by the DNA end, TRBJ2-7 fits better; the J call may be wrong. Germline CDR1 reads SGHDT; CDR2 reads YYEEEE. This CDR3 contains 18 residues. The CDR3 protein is CASSSAHSGRVSGSEQYF. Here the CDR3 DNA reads TGTGCCAGCAGCTCGGCACATAGCGGGAGAGTCTCAGGTAGCGAGCAGTACTTC.

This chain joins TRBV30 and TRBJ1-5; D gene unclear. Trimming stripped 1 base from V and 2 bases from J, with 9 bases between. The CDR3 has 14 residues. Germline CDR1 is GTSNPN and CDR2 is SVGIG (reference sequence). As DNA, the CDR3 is TGTGCCTGGAGTGCCGGGGATCGCAATCAGCCCCAGCATTTT. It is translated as CAWSAGDRNQPQHF.

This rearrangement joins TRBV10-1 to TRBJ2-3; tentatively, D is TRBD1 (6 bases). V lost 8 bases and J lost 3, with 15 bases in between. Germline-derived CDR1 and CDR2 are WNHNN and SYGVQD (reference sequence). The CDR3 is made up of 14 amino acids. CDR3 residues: CASGDGTTTDTQYF. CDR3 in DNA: TGCGCCAGCGGGGATGGGACAACTACAGATACGCAGTATTTT.

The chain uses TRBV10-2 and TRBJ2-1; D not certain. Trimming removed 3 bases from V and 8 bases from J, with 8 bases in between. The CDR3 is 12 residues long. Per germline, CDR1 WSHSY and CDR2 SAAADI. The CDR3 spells CASSDSYYEQFF. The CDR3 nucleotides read TGCGCCAGCAGTGATTCTTACTATGAGCAGTTCTTC.

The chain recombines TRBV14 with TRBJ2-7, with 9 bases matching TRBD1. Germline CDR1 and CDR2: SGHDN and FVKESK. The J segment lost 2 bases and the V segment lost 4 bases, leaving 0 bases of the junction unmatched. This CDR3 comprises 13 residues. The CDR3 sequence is CASSRDRAYEQYF. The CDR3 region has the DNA TGTGCCAGCAGCCGGGACAGGGCCTACGAGCAGTACTTC. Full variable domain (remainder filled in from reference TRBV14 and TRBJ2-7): EAGVTQFPSHSVIEKGQTVTLRCDPISGHDNLYWYRRVMGKEIKFLLHFVKESKQDESGMPNNRFLAERTGGTYSTLKVQPAELEDSGVYFCASSRDRAYEQYFGPGTRLTVT.

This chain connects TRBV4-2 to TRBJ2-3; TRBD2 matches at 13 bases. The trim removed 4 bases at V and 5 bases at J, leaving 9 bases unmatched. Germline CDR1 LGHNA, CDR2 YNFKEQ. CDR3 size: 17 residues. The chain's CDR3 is CASSRATSGRAEDTQYF. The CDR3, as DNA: TGTGCCAGCAGCCGGGCCACTAGCGGGAGGGCCGAAGATACGCAGTATTTT.

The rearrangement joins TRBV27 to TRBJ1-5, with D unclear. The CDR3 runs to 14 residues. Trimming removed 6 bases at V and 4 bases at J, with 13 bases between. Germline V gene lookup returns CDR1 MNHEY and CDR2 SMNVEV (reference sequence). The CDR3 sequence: CASRTAGPNQPQHF. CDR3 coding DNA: TGTGCCAGCAGGACGGCAGGTCCTAATCAGCCCCAGCATTTT.

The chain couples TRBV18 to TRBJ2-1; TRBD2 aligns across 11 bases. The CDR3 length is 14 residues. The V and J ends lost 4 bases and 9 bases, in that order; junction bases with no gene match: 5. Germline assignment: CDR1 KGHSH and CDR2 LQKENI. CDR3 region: CASSLTSGSSEQFF. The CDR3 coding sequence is TGTGCCAGCTCACTCACTAGCGGGAGTAGTGAGCAGTTCTTC. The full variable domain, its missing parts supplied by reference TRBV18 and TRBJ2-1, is NAGVMQNPRHLVRRRGQEARLRCSPMKGHSHVYWYRQLPEEGLKFMVYLQKENIIDESGMPKERFSAEFPKEGPSILRIQQVVRGDSAAYFCASSLTSGSSEQFFGPGTRLTVL.

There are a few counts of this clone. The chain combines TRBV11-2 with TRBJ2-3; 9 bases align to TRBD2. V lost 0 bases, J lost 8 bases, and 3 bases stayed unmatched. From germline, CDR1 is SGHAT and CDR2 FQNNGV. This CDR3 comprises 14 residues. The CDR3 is CASSLEASGATQYF. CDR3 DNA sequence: TGTGCCAGCAGCTTAGAAGCTAGCGGGGCTACGCAGTATTTT.

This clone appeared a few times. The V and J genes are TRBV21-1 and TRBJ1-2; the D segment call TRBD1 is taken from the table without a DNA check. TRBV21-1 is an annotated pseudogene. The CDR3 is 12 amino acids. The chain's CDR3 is CASSTGDRGYTF. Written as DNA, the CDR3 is TGTGCCAGCAGCACAGGGGATCGTGGCTACACCTTC.

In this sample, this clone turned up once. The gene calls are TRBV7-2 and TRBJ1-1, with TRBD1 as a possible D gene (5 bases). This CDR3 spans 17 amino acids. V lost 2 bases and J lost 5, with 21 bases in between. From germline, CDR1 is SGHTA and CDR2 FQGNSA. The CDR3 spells CASSLFSGLLGETEAFF. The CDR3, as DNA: TGTGCCAGCAGCTTATTTTCGGGACTCCTTGGAGAGACTGAAGCTTTCTTT. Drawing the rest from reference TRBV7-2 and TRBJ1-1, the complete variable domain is GAGVSQSPSNKVTEKGKDVELRCDPISGHTALYWYRQSLGQGLEFLIYFQGNSAPDKSGLPSDRFSAERTGGSVSTLTIQRTQQEDSAVYLCASSLFSGLLGETEAFFGQGTRLTVV.

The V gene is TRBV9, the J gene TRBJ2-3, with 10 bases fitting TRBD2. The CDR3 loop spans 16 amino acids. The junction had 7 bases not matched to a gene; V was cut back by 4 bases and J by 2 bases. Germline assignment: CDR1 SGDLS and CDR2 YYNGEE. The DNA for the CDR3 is TGTGCCAGCAGCATGAGCGGGGGGGCCGCCACAGATACGCAGTATTTT. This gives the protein CASSMSGGAATDTQYF.

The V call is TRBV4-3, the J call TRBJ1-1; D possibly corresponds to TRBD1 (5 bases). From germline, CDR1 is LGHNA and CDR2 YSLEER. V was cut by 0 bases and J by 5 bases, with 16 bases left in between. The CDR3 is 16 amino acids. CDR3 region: CASSQDRVRASTEAFF. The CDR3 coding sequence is TGCGCCAGCAGCCAAGATCGGGTCAGGGCCTCAACTGAAGCTTTCTTT.

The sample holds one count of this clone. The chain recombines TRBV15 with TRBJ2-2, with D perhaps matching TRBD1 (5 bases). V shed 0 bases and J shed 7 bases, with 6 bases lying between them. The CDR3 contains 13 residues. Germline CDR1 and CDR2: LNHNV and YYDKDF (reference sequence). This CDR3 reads CATSRDQGGELFF. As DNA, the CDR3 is TGTGCCACCAGCAGAGATCAGGGCGGGGAGCTGTTTTTT.

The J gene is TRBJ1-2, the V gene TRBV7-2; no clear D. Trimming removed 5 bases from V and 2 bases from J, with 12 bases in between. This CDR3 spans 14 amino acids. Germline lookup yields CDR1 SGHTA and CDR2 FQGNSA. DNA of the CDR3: TGTGCCAGCAGCCCCGAGAGGGAGAACTATGGCTACACCTTC. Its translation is CASSPERENYGYTF.

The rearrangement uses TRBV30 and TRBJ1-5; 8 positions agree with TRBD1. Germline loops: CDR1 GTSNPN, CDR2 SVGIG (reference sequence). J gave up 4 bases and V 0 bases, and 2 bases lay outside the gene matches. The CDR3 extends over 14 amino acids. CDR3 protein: CAWSVDRVNQPQHF. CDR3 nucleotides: TGTGCCTGGAGTGTGGACAGGGTGAATCAGCCCCAGCATTTT. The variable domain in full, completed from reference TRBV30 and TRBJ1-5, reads SQTIHQWPATLVQPVGSPLSLECTVEGTSNPNLYWYRQAAGRGLQLLFYSVGIGQISSEVPQNLSASRPQDRQFILSSKKLLLSDSGFYLCAWSVDRVNQPQHFGDGTRLSIL.

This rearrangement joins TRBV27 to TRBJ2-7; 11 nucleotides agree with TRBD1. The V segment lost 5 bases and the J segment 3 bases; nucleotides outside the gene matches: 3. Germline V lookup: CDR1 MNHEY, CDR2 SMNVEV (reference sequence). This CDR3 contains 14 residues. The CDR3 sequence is CASSPGQGGYEQYF. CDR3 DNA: TGTGCCAGCAGTCCGGGACAGGGGGGCTACGAGCAGTACTTC.

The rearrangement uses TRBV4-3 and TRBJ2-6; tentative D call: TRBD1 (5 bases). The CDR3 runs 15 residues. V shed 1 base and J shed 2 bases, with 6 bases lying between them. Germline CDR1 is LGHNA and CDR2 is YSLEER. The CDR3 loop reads CASSQGQTGANVLTF. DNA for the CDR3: TGCGCCAGCAGCCAAGGACAGACTGGGGCCAACGTCCTGACTTTC.

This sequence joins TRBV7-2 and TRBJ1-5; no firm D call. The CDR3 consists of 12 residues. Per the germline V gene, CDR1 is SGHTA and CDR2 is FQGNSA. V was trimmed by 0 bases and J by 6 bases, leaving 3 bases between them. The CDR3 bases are TGTGCCAGCAGCTTAGCAGCTCAGCCCCAGCATTTT. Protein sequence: CASSLAAQPQHF.

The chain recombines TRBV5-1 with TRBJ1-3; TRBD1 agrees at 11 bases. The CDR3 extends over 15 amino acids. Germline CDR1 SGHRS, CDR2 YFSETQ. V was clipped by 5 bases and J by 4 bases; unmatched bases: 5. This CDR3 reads CASRGDRGKGNTIYF. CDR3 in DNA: TGCGCCAGCAGGGGGGACAGGGGGAAAGGAAACACCATATATTTT.

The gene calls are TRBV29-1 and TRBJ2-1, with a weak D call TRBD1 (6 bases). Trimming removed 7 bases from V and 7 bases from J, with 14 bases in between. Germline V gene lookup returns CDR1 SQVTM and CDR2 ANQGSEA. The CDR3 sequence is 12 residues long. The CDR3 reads CSADSNRNEQFF. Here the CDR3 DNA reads TGCAGCGCGGACAGTAATAGGAATGAGCAGTTCTTC.

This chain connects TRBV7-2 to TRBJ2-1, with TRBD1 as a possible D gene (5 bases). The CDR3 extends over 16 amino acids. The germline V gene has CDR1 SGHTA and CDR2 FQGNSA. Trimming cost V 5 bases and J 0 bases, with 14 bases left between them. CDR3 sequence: CASSPRQTTSYNEQFF. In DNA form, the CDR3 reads TGTGCCAGCAGCCCCCGACAGACGACCTCCTACAATGAGCAGTTCTTC.

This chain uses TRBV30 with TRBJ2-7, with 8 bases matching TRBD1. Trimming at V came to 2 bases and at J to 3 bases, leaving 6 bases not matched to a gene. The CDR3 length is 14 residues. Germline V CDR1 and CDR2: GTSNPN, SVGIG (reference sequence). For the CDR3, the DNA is TGTGCCTGGAGTATTGGACAGGGTGGCTACGAGCAGTACTTC. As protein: CAWSIGQGGYEQYF.

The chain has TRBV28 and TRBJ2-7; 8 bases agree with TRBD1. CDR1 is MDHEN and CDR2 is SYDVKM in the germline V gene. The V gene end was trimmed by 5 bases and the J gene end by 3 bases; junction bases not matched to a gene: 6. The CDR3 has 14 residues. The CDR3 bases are TGTGCCAGCAGTAAGACAGGGGTCGGCTACGAGCAGTACTTC. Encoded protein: CASSKTGVGYEQYF.